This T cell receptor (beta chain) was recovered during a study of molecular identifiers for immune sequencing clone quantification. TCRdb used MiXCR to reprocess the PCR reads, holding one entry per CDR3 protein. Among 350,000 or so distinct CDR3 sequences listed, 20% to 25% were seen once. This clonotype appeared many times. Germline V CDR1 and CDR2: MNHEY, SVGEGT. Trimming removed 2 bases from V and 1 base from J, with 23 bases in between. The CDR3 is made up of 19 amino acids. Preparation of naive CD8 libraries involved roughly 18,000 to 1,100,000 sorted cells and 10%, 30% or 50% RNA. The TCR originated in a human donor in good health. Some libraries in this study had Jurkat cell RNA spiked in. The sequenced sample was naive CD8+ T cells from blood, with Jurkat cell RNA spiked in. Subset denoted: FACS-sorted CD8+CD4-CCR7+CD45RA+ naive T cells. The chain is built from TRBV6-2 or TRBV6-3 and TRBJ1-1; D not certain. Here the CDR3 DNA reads TGTGCCAGCAGTTACGATGGCACAGAACCGAGTGAAGAGAACACTGAAGCTTTCTTT. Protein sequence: CASSYDGTEPSEENTEAFF.